This T cell receptor beta chain was documented in a study of shared clonotypes between healthy human individuals. In its sample, this clone was seen many times. Produced via immunoSEQ multiplex PCR; TCRdb's table is partial and in-frame only. Of around 340,000 clones in the sample, less than 75% were seen once. This receptor was identified in a man aged 25 to 40 in good health. Source material: memory CD4+ T cells sorted from blood. The sample's subset: CD45RA-negative fraction.

CDR3 amino acids: CASNPGGQGWGDTQYF. DNA for the CDR3: TGCGCCAGCAACCCCGGAGGACAGGGCTGGGGGGATACGCAGTATTTT. The genes are TRBV5-1 and TRBJ2-3; 8 positions match TRBD1. This CDR3 contains 16 residues. The J segment lost 6 bases and the V segment lost 6 bases, leaving 15 bases of the junction unmatched. From germline, CDR1 is SGHRS and CDR2 YFSETQ.